This TCR beta chain was captured in a study of human T cells and chemical hapten exposure. V lost 6 bases, J lost 7 bases, and 0 bases stayed unmatched. The CDR3 covers 12 residues. Germline CDR1 MNHEY, CDR2 SVGAGI. TCRdb fed the RACE reads into MiXCR, producing one record per CDR3 protein. Of some 96,000 distinct CDR3 sequences listed, 27% are singletons. Noted time point: patch test 3, about 24 weeks after DPC sensitization. Treatment reported: therapeutic diphenylcyclopropenone sensitization with weekly scalp DPC. The J gene is TRBJ1-6, the V gene TRBV6-5, with 7 nucleotides matching TRBD1. The input for sequencing was whole blood, taken in connection with sensitization to the hapten diphenylcyclopropenone (DPC). The receptor was isolated from a man aged 40-49 years with alopecia areata. Some clones in this sample may be carry-over from other donors' samples. CDR3 in amino acids: CASSRGNSPLHF. The CDR3 bases are TGTGCCAGCAGCAGGGGGAATTCACCCCTCCACTTT.